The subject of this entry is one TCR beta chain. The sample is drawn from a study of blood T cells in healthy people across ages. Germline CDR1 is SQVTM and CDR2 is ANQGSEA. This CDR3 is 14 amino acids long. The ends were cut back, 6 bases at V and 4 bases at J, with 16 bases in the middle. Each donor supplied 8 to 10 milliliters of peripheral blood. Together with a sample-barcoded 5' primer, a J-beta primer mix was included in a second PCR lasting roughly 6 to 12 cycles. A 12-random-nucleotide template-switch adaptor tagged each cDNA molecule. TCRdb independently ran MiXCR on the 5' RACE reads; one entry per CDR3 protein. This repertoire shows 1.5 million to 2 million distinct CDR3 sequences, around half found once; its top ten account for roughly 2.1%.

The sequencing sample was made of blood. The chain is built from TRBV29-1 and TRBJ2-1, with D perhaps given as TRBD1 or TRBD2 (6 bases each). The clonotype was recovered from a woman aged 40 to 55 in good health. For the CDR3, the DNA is TGCAGCGTCCAATCTAGAGGGGGGTACAATGAGCAGTTCTTC. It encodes CSVQSRGGYNEQFF.